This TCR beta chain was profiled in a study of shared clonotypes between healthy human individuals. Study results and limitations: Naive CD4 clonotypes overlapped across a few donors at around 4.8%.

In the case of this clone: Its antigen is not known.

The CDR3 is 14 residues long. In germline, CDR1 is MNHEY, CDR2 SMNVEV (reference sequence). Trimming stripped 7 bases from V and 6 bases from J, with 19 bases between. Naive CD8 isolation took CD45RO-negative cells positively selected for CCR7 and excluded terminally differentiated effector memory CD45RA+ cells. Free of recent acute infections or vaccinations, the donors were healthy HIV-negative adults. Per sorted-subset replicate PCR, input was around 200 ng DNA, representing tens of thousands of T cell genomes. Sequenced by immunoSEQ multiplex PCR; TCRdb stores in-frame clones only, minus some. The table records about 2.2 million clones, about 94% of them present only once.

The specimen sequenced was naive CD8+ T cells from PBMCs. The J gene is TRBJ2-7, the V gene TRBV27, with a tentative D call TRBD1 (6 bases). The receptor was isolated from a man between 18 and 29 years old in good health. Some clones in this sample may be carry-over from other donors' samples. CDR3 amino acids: CASKMGTLAGEQYF. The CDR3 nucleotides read TGTGCCAGCAAAATGGGGACATTGGCGGGCGAGCAGTACTTC.